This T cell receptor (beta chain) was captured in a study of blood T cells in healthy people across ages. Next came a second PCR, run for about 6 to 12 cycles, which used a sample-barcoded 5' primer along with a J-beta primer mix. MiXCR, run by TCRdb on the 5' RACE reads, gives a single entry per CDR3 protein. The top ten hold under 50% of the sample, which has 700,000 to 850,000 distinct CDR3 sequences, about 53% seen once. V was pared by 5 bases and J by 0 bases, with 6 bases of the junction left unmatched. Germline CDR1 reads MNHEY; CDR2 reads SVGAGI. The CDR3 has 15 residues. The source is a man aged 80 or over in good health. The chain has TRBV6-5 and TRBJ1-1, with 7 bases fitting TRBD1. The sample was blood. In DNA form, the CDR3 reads TGTGCCAGCAGTAAACGGACAGGCATGAACACTGAAGCTTTCTTT. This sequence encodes CASSKRTGMNTEAFF.